Below, 20 T cell receptor beta chains from the same sample are listed, as sequenced in a study of beta chain features in type 1 diabetes. The isolated RNA, all of it, was reverse transcribed, so expressed TCRB transcripts were what got sequenced. Data came from immunoSEQ multiplex PCR; TCRdb stores just in-frame clones and leaves some out. The top ten clones hold about 0.6% of a sample with about 140,000 clones, 9% to 10% of them seen once. The specimen sequenced was central memory CD4+ T cells from blood. These receptors were collected from a woman in her thirties or forties in good health.

This chain joins TRBV4-1 and TRBJ1-5; 7 bases map to TRBD1. Per germline, CDR1 MGHRA and CDR2 YSYEKL. The V and J ends lost 0 bases and 7 bases, in that order; junction bases with no gene match: 9. The CDR3 length is 16 residues. CDR3 sequence (DNA): TGCGCCAGCAGCCAAGACTTGTCCAGGGGGTTGCAGCCCCAGCATTTT. As protein: CASSQDLSRGLQPQHF.

This sequence joins TRBV2 and TRBJ1-2; 7 bases agree with TRBD1. This CDR3 spans 14 amino acids. V trimming: 7 bases; J trimming: 4 bases; junction bases outside the gene matches: 9. Germline CDR1 is SNHLY and CDR2 is FYNNEI. The CDR3 is CASKGRGAAYGYTF. CDR3 DNA sequence: TGTGCCAGCAAAGGCAGGGGGGCTGCCTATGGCTACACCTTC.

This clone was counted at least ten times. V gene TRBV5-4 combines with J gene TRBJ2-1, with TRBD2 identical over 8 bases. Germline assignment: CDR1 SGHNT and CDR2 YYREEE (reference sequence). This CDR3 is 16 amino acids long. Trimming removed 0 bases from V and 9 bases from J; junction bases left unmatched: 11. CDR3 protein: CASSLALAGAGIEQFF. CDR3 DNA sequence: TGTGCCAGCAGCTTGGCTCTAGCGGGCGCCGGCATTGAGCAGTTCTTC.

This clone was seen a handful of times. This sequence joins TRBV6-1 and TRBJ2-7; 10 positions agree with TRBD1. The trim removed 4 bases at V and 3 bases at J, leaving 6 bases unmatched. In germline, CDR1 is MNHNS, CDR2 SASEGT. This CDR3 has 15 residues. CDR3 amino acids: CASSGQGARIYEQYF. The CDR3 DNA reads TGTGCCAGCAGTGGACAGGGGGCCCGTATCTACGAGCAGTACTTC.

This clone was seen only a few times. The genes are TRBV19 and TRBJ1-5; 7 bases agree with TRBD1. V lost 2 bases and J lost 0; bases outside the gene matches: 7. Germline V gene data show CDR1 as LNHDA and CDR2 as SQIVND (reference sequence). The CDR3 has 17 residues. Here the CDR3 reads CASSILQGSHSNQPQHF. DNA of the CDR3: TGTGCCAGTAGTATACTACAGGGGAGCCATAGCAATCAGCCCCAGCATTTT.

This clone was recorded at least ten times. This chain connects TRBV11-2 to TRBJ2-5, with TRBD2 identical over 8 bases. Unmatched junction bases numbered 5, after V lost 11 bases and J lost 0 bases. The germline V gene has CDR1 SGHAT and CDR2 FQNNGV. The CDR3 length is 13 residues. CDR3 coding DNA: TGTGCCGGTAGCGGGGCGTACCAAGAGACCCAGTACTTC. Protein: CAGSGAYQETQYF.

This clone was found many times. CDR3: CASSDAGENYGYTF. The CDR3 bases are TGTGCCAGCAGTGATGCAGGGGAAAACTATGGCTACACCTTC. The V call is TRBV25-1, the J call TRBJ1-2; D perhaps matches TRBD1 (6 bases). The CDR3 length is 14 residues. With 3 bases removed from V and 2 bases from J, the gap between germline ends came to 10 bases. Germline CDR1 reads MGHDK; CDR2 reads SYGVNS.

This clone was picked up a small number of times. DNA for the CDR3: TGTGCCAGTAGTATTCAATCTGAAGCTTTCTTT. It yields the protein CASSIQSEAFF. The chain uses TRBV19 and TRBJ1-1; D is undetermined. Trimming removed 3 bases at V and 6 bases at J, with 5 bases between. Per the germline V gene, CDR1 is LNHDA and CDR2 is SQIVND (reference sequence). The CDR3 length is 11 residues.

The chain has TRBV4-3 and TRBJ1-2; D remains unclear. The germline V gene has CDR1 LGHNA and CDR2 YSLEER. Trimming stripped 1 base from V and 4 bases from J, with 13 bases between. The CDR3 is made up of 15 amino acids. CDR3 DNA: TGCGCCAGCAGCCAAGTGGGGAGTTCCGGCTATGGCTACACCTTC. Translation: CASSQVGSSGYGYTF.

This clone was observed a handful of times. The J gene is TRBJ1-2, the V gene TRBV14, with 12 bases that match TRBD1. The CDR3 has 12 amino acids. The junction had 2 bases not matched to a gene; V was cut back by 8 bases and J by 7 bases. Germline V gives CDR1 SGHDN, CDR2 FVKESK. The CDR3 sequence: CASGTGGGGYTF. The CDR3, as DNA: TGTGCCAGCGGGACAGGGGGCGGTGGCTACACCTTC.

The rearrangement joins TRBV5-5 to TRBJ2-5; 8 bases map to TRBD2. The germline V gene has CDR1 SGHKS and CDR2 YYEKEE (reference sequence). CDR3 length: 19 residues. V trimming: 3 bases; J trimming: 0 bases; junction bases outside the gene matches: 16. The CDR3 DNA is TGTGCCAGCAGCTCGAGTAGCGGGGCCACAAAAACGTACCAAGAGACCCAGTACTTC. This sequence encodes CASSSSSGATKTYQETQYF.

The CDR3 loop reads CASTRDNTDTQYF. The CDR3 DNA reads as TGTGCCAGCACCAGGGACAACACAGATACGCAGTATTTT. V and J are TRBV2 and TRBJ2-3, with D possibly TRBD1 on 6 matching bases. The CDR3 spans 13 residues. V gave up 7 bases and J gave up 2 bases, with 10 bases separating them. The V gene's germline CDR1 is SNHLY and CDR2 FYNNEI.

The chain is built from TRBV5-3 and TRBJ2-1; a weak D match, TRBD2 (7 bases). TRBV5-3 is classed as an ORF, of uncertain function. There are 20 residues in the CDR3. The V gene lost 1 base and the J gene lost 4 bases, with 27 bases spanning the gap. The CDR3: CARSLSSRWGGAGPYNEQFF. CDR3 coding DNA: TGTGCCAGAAGCTTGAGTTCACGGTGGGGGGGCGCAGGACCGTACAATGAGCAGTTCTTC.

The rearrangement links TRBV2 to TRBJ2-1, with D unresolved. Per the germline V gene, CDR1 is SNHLY and CDR2 is FYNNEI. V lost 4 bases and J lost 0, with 7 bases in between. The CDR3 extends over 14 amino acids. In DNA, the CDR3 is TGTGCCAGCAGTGTCTCGAGCTCCTACAATGAGCAGTTCTTC. Protein sequence: CASSVSSSYNEQFF.

The chain combines TRBV7-8 with TRBJ2-5, with 11 bases fitting TRBD2. V was clipped by 2 bases and J by 5 bases; unmatched bases: 7. This CDR3 has 16 residues. From germline, CDR1 is SGHVS and CDR2 FQNEAQ. The CDR3 protein is CASSLNSGGAGETQYF. The CDR3 region has the DNA TGTGCCAGCAGCTTAAATAGCGGGGGGGCAGGGGAGACCCAGTACTTC.

In this sample, this clone turned up a few times. The chain couples TRBV14 to TRBJ1-2; D is unclear. Germline CDR1 and CDR2: SGHDN and FVKESK. Between the trimmed V and J ends, which lost 7 bases and 5 bases, there was a span of 14 bases. The CDR3 sequence is 13 residues long. The CDR3 region has the DNA TGTGCCAGCACCGAGACACCTGCTTATGGCTACACCTTC. It yields the protein CASTETPAYGYTF.

V is TRBV7-2 and J is TRBJ2-5; 10 bases align to TRBD2. V shed 4 bases, J shed 4 bases, and the junction held 3 bases outside the gene matches. The CDR3 spans 14 residues. Per germline, CDR1 SGHTA and CDR2 FQGNSA. The CDR3 reads CASSYSGGSETQYF. Written as DNA, the CDR3 is TGTGCCAGCAGCTATAGCGGGGGGTCAGAGACCCAGTACTTC.

This clone was counted a few times. The chain links TRBV6-5 to TRBJ1-5; 9 nucleotides agree with TRBD1. The ends lost 2 bases at V and 5 bases at J; junction bases unmatched: 4. The CDR3 extends over 15 amino acids. The germline CDR1 and CDR2 sequences are MNHEY and SVGAGI. CDR3 sequence reads: CASSYTWTGDQPQHF. The CDR3 DNA sequence: TGTGCCAGCAGTTACACCTGGACAGGGGATCAGCCCCAGCATTTT.

The rearrangement links TRBV5-6 to TRBJ2-3, with 12 bases lining up with TRBD2. The CDR3 is 14 amino acids. The germline V gene has CDR1 SGHDT and CDR2 YYEEEE. The CDR3, as DNA: TGTGCTACGGAACTAGCGGGGGGTACAGATACGCAGTATTTT. It translates to CATELAGGTDTQYF.

This clone has more than one count but fewer than ten. J is TRBJ1-1 and V is TRBV11-2; unclear D gene. In germline, CDR1 is SGHAT, CDR2 FQNNGV. V lost 4 bases, J lost 5 bases, and 11 bases lay in between. CDR3 length: 13 amino acids. The CDR3 region is CASSYASGTEAFF. The DNA of the CDR3 is TGTGCCAGCAGCTATGCATCCGGTACTGAAGCTTTCTTT.